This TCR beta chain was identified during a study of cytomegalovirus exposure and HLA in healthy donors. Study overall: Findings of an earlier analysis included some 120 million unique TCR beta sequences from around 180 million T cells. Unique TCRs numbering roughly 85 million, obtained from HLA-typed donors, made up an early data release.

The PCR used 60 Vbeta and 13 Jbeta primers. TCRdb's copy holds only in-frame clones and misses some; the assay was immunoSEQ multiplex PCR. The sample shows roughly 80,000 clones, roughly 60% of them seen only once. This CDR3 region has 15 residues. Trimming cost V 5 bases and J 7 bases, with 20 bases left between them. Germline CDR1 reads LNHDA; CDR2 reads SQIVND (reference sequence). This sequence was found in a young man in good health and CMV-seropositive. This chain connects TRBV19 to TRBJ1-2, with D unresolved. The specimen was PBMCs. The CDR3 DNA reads TGTGCCAGTAGTCCCGGACGGCGTGGAGCGGTTGGCTACACCTTC. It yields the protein CASSPGRRGAVGYTF.